The TCR beta chain under discussion was sequenced for a study of cytomegalovirus exposure and HLA in healthy donors. Germline V CDR1 and CDR2: MNHNS, SASEGT. V lost 4 bases to trimming and J lost 9 bases, with 15 bases between them. The CDR3 spans 14 residues. Primers included in the PCR were 60 Vbeta and 13 Jbeta primers. Clones were sequenced by immunoSEQ multiplex PCR, and TCRdb holds only the in-frame ones, with some missing. The sample shows over 100,000 clones, 75% to 90% of them seen only once. The material sequenced was PBMCs. This sequence originates from a middle-aged man in good health and CMV-seronegative. This chain joins TRBV6-1 and TRBJ2-2; D perhaps matches TRBD2 (5 bases). Written as DNA, the CDR3 is TGTGCCAGCAGTGCAGACTACTCCGGCCGGGAGCTGTTTTTT. Its protein product is CASSADYSGRELFF.